One sample yielded the 32 T cell receptor beta chains listed below, sequenced in a study of blood T cell repertoires in COVID-19. Profiling relied on immunoSEQ multiplex PCR, and the TCRdb table lists in-frame clones only, not all of them. The sample contains about 410,000 clones, 80% to 90% of which appear only once. Sample: peripheral blood. The source of these receptors is a woman under 40 with active or convalescent COVID-19.

This rearrangement joins TRBV5-5 to TRBJ2-5, with 7 bases lining up with TRBD2. The J segment lost 2 bases and the V segment lost 5 bases, leaving 9 bases of the junction unmatched. This CDR3 is built from 15 residues. Germline CDR1 reads SGHKS; CDR2 reads YYEKEE (reference sequence). CDR3 nucleotides: TGTGCCAGCAGGAGGACGGGGACTATTCAAGAGACCCAGTACTTC. This codes for CASRRTGTIQETQYF.

The rearrangement joins TRBV11-2 to TRBJ2-7; 10 bases line up with TRBD2. Germline trimming cut 5 bases from V and 4 bases from J; bases unmatched to any gene: 11. The germline CDR1 and CDR2 sequences are SGHAT and FQNNGV. CDR3 length equals 16 residues. CDR3 in DNA: TGTGCCAGCAGCCCGCGACCGGGACTAGCGCCTTACGAGCAGTACTTC. Translated, it gives CASSPRPGLAPYEQYF.

V and J are TRBV29-1 and TRBJ2-6; TRBD2 might be the D (6 bases). Trimming removed 5 bases at V and 3 bases at J, with 11 bases between. The CDR3 spans 14 residues. Germline assignment: CDR1 SQVTM and CDR2 ANQGSEA. The CDR3 DNA follows: TGCAGCGTTTATGCGGGATTTGGGGCCAACGTCCTGACTTTC. Amino acids: CSVYAGFGANVLTF.

In its sample, this clone was seen a few times. The genes are TRBV9 and TRBJ1-5, with 7 bases matching TRBD1. CDR1 and CDR2 from the germline V gene are SGDLS and YYNGEE. This CDR3 contains 18 residues. The J segment lost 0 bases and the V segment lost 2 bases, leaving 11 bases of the junction unmatched. The CDR3 sequence is CASSVRGQNSYSNQPQHF. The CDR3 DNA reads TGTGCCAGCAGCGTTAGGGGACAGAACTCGTATAGCAATCAGCCCCAGCATTTT.

The gene calls are TRBV23-1 and TRBJ2-2; possible D gene TRBD1, 7 bases. TRBV23-1 is placed among ORFs of uncertain function. The CDR3 has 15 residues. V was trimmed by 2 bases and J by 6 bases, leaving 13 bases between them. In DNA form, the CDR3 reads TGCGCCAGCAGTCAAGGAGGGGGCTGGTCCGGGGAGCTGTTTTTT. It is translated as CASSQGGGWSGELFF.

The CDR3 DNA reads TGTGCCAGCAGTTCGGCGGGGGGACAGGGCAAGTACGAGCAGTACTTC. It codes for CASSSAGGQGKYEQYF. The gene calls are TRBV6-5 and TRBJ2-7; D is possibly TRBD1 (9 bases). V lost 4 bases to trimming and J lost 4 bases, with 20 bases between them. The CDR3 has 16 residues. Germline values: CDR1 MNHEY, CDR2 SVGAGI.

CDR3 DNA sequence: TGTGCCAGCAGCTTAGCGACAGGGACTGAAGCTTTCTTT. Translation: CASSLATGTEAFF. The V call is TRBV7-9, the J call TRBJ1-1; 7 bases are shared with TRBD1. The V and J ends lost 0 bases and 5 bases, in that order; junction bases with no gene match: 0. Germline-derived CDR1 and CDR2 are SEHNR and FQNEAQ (reference sequence). This CDR3 has 13 amino acids.

The genes are TRBV6-6 and TRBJ2-6; TRBD1 agrees at 9 bases. V lost 5 bases and J lost 0; bases outside the gene matches: 5. The CDR3 spans 17 residues. The V gene's germline CDR1 is MNHNY and CDR2 SVGAGI (reference sequence). This CDR3 is CASSPGQGRSGANVLTF. The DNA for the CDR3 is TGTGCCAGCAGTCCGGGACAGGGTCGCTCTGGGGCCAACGTCCTGACTTTC.

The chain employs TRBV18 and TRBJ1-2; no firm D call. V lost 2 bases, J lost 1 base, and 8 bases lay in between. The CDR3 sequence is 14 residues long. CDR1 is KGHSH, CDR2 LQKENI, per germline. CDR3 residues: CASSPADFNYGYTF. As DNA, the CDR3 is TGTGCCAGCTCACCAGCGGACTTTAACTATGGCTACACCTTC.

CDR3 sequence (DNA): TGTGCCAGCAGCCAGTCGTCTCCGGGGGGGACCCAGTACTTC. Its translation is CASSQSSPGGTQYF. The rearrangement uses TRBV4-2 and TRBJ2-5, with 7 bases lining up with TRBD2. Germline values: CDR1 LGHNA, CDR2 YNFKEQ. This CDR3 comprises 14 residues. The V segment lost 3 bases and the J segment 7 bases; nucleotides outside the gene matches: 8.

This clone was seen once. V is TRBV27 and J is TRBJ2-7, with D unclear. CDR3 size: 13 residues. V gave up 3 bases and J gave up 6 bases, with 12 bases separating them. Germline V gene data show CDR1 as MNHEY and CDR2 as SMNVEV (reference sequence). The CDR3 loop reads CASSFLPPGEQYF. The DNA for the CDR3 is TGTGCCAGCAGTTTCCTGCCCCCGGGCGAGCAGTACTTC.

The chain recombines TRBV19 with TRBJ1-5; D gene ambiguous. V dropped 4 bases and J dropped 0 bases, with 13 bases sitting between them. This CDR3 has 16 residues. Germline lookup yields CDR1 LNHDA and CDR2 SQIVND (reference sequence). CDR3 loop: CASSTPRVYSNQPQHF. CDR3 sequence (DNA): TGTGCCAGTAGTACCCCCCGGGTTTATAGCAATCAGCCCCAGCATTTT. The whole variable domain, remainder taken from reference TRBV19 and TRBJ1-5, is DGGITQSPKYLFRKEGQNVTLSCEQNLNHDAMYWYRQDPGQGLRLIYYSQIVNDFQKGDIAEGYSVSREKKESFPLTVTSAQKNPTAFYLCASSTPRVYSNQPQHFGDGTRLSIL.

The V and J genes are TRBV5-6 and TRBJ1-3; D is perhaps TRBD1 (5 bases). From germline, CDR1 is SGHDT and CDR2 YYEEEE. Trimming pared 2 bases from V and 4 bases from J, leaving 10 bases between. The CDR3 is 14 amino acids. CDR3 loop: CASSLGGAGNTIYF. CDR3 sequence (DNA): TGTGCCAGCAGCTTAGGAGGGGCCGGAAACACCATATATTTT.

This chain connects TRBV5-1 to TRBJ1-1, with 7 bases lining up with TRBD1. The CDR3 length is 13 residues. Looked up from germline, CDR1 is SGHRS and CDR2 is YFSETQ. Losses at the gene ends were 4 bases for V and 7 bases for J; bases not matched to a gene: 7. CDR3 nucleotides: TGCGCCAGCAGCCGTCCGGGGACAGATGAAGCTTTCTTT. It encodes CASSRPGTDEAFF.

This chain joins TRBV5-6 and TRBJ2-1, with D possibly matching TRBD1 (6 bases). The V end lost 0 bases, the J end lost 9 bases, and 16 bases lay between the germline ends. The CDR3 totals 15 residues. Germline V CDR1 and CDR2: SGHDT, YYEEEE. The CDR3 region is CASSLVPGPQGEQFF. The CDR3 coding sequence is TGTGCCAGCAGCTTGGTCCCAGGGCCACAGGGTGAGCAGTTCTTC.

The sample holds a few counts of this clone. This rearrangement joins TRBV10-2 to TRBJ2-7; 11 bases are a match to TRBD2. Trimming cost V 0 bases and J 2 bases; bases outside gene matches: 0. The CDR3 is 15 amino acids. CDR1 WSHSY and CDR2 SAAADI come from the germline V gene. CDR3 in DNA: TGCGCCAGCAGTGAGTCTAGCGGGGGGGCCTACGAGCAGTACTTC. Its translation is CASSESSGGAYEQYF.

This rearrangement joins TRBV29-1 to TRBJ1-1, with no clear D. The germline V gene has CDR1 SQVTM and CDR2 ANQGSEA. Trimming took off 7 bases at V and 1 base at J, with 13 bases between the two ends. CDR3 length equals 13 residues. Here the CDR3 DNA reads TGCAGCGGATTACAACCGCCGAACACTGAAGCTTTCTTT. Protein sequence: CSGLQPPNTEAFF.

This chain joins TRBV19 and TRBJ1-5; TRBD1 agrees at 10 bases. The CDR3 runs 15 residues. The trim removed 9 bases at V and 2 bases at J, leaving 7 bases unmatched. Germline loops: CDR1 LNHDA, CDR2 SQIVND (reference sequence). The CDR3 spells CASLDRGHGNQPQHF. CDR3 in DNA: TGTGCCAGCCTCGACAGGGGGCATGGCAATCAGCCCCAGCATTTT.

The chain combines TRBV6-5 with TRBJ1-1; D remains unclear. From germline, CDR1 is MNHEY and CDR2 SVGAGI. Trimming stripped 0 bases from V and 6 bases from J, with 8 bases between. The CDR3 contains 13 residues. The CDR3 coding sequence is TGTGCCAGCAGTTACTCCCACGGAGCTGAAGCTTTCTTT. Its translation: CASSYSHGAEAFF.

The CDR3 nucleotides are TGTGCCAGCAGTGAAGACCCTAGCGGGGGGAAGTACTTC. It translates to CASSEDPSGGKYF. The genes are TRBV6-1 and TRBJ2-7, with 11 nucleotides matching TRBD2. J lost 11 bases, V lost 1 base, and 4 bases had no gene match. The CDR3 runs 13 residues. CDR1 and CDR2 (germline): MNHNS, SASEGT.

The V and J genes are TRBV5-1 and TRBJ2-3; the match to TRBD1 covers 8 bases. J was trimmed by 4 bases and V by 2 bases; bases with no gene match: 9. This CDR3 contains 16 residues. In germline, CDR1 is SGHRS, CDR2 YFSETQ. The CDR3 sequence: CASSLMVTGAADTQYF. Here the CDR3 DNA reads TGCGCCAGCAGCTTAATGGTGACAGGGGCCGCAGATACGCAGTATTTT.

J is TRBJ2-7 and V is TRBV5-4, with D uncertain. Trimming took 4 bases from V and 0 from J, leaving 17 bases between them. The CDR3 extends over 16 amino acids. CDR1 and CDR2 (germline): SGHNT, YYREEE (reference sequence). The CDR3 loop reads CASSPGETKSSYEQYF. The CDR3 region has the DNA TGTGCCAGCAGCCCCGGCGAGACAAAGAGCTCCTACGAGCAGTACTTC.

This clone has just one count. The chain recombines TRBV27 with TRBJ2-3; tentatively, D is TRBD1 (6 bases). Between the trimmed V and J ends, which lost 9 bases and 0 bases, there was a span of 22 bases. Germline CDR1 is MNHEY and CDR2 is SMNVEV (reference sequence). The CDR3 is made up of 17 amino acids. Written as DNA, the CDR3 is TGTGCCAGTATATTCCTAGGGGGTGAGCCTAGCACAGATACGCAGTATTTT. Its translation is CASIFLGGEPSTDTQYF.

V and J are TRBV6-4 and TRBJ2-1, with 8 nucleotides matching TRBD2. The germline gives CDR1 MRHNA, CDR2 SNTAGT. The ends lost 4 bases at V and 2 bases at J; junction bases unmatched: 7. The CDR3 consists of 16 residues. CDR3 DNA: TGTGCCAGCAGTGTCGAACTAGCGGAGCCCTACAATGAGCAGTTCTTC. It encodes CASSVELAEPYNEQFF.

The chain is built from TRBV29-1 and TRBJ2-5; possibly TRBD2 for D (6 bases). The CDR3 has 12 amino acids. CDR1 and CDR2 (germline): SQVTM, ANQGSEA. Trimming left V 3 bases short and J 3 bases short, with 8 bases between. The DNA of the CDR3 is TGCAGCGTTGAGGAGGGAGAAGAGACCCAGTACTTC. Its protein product is CSVEEGEETQYF.

The table lists this clone with a count of one. This rearrangement joins TRBV6-6 to TRBJ2-3, with TRBD1 identical over 9 bases. The CDR3 has 15 amino acids. The germline CDR1 and CDR2 sequences are MNHNY and SVGAGI (reference sequence). Trimming removed 6 bases from V and 1 base from J; junction bases left unmatched: 5. The CDR3 loop reads CASRGQGIGTDTQYF. Written as DNA, the CDR3 is TGTGCCAGCAGAGGACAGGGGATAGGCACAGATACGCAGTATTTT.

The J gene is TRBJ1-1, the V gene TRBV29-1; tentative D call: TRBD1 (5 bases). CDR3 size: 11 residues. Germline V lookup: CDR1 SQVTM, CDR2 ANQGSEA. V was shortened by 6 bases and J by 6 bases, with 11 bases between the two germline ends. The CDR3 DNA is TGCAGCGTCGCGCAGGGTCCTGAAGCTTTCTTT. This codes for CSVAQGPEAFF.

In the case of this clone: The sample has other DNA sequences that encode this CDR3 too. J is TRBJ1-3 and V is TRBV5-1, with 7 bases lining up with TRBD1. The CDR3 runs 16 residues. Germline CDR1 SGHRS, CDR2 YFSETQ. V lost 0 bases and J lost 1; bases outside the gene matches: 4. The CDR3 nucleotides are TGCGCCAGCAGCTTGGGACAGGGTAGTTCTGGAAACACCATATATTTT. Protein product: CASSLGQGSSGNTIYF.

This clone was seen more than once but under ten times. The gene calls are TRBV3-1 (or the pseudogene TRBV3-2) and TRBJ1-6, with 8 bases matching TRBD1. The germline V gene encodes CDR1 LGHDT and CDR2 YNNKEL (reference sequence). V lost 3 bases, J lost 6 bases, and 4 bases stayed unmatched. The CDR3 spans 15 residues. The DNA for the CDR3 is TGTGCCAGCAGCCAGGGACAGGCTACTAATTCACCCCTCCACTTT. Translated: CASSQGQATNSPLHF.

The J gene is TRBJ2-1, the V gene TRBV28, with 7 bases that match TRBD1. The V gene end was trimmed by 3 bases and the J gene end by 6 bases; junction bases not matched to a gene: 2. The length of the CDR3 is 13 residues. Germline values: CDR1 MDHEN, CDR2 SYDVKM. Written as DNA, the CDR3 is TGTGCCAGCAGTTTTGGGACAGTCAATGAGCAGTTCTTC. It specifies CASSFGTVNEQFF.

V and J are TRBV5-8 and TRBJ2-1, with TRBD1 identical over 7 bases. Trimming took 4 bases from V and 4 from J; bases not matched to a gene: 8. Germline values: CDR1 SGHTS, CDR2 YDEGEE. The CDR3 runs to 15 residues. The CDR3 sequence: CASSPGQKLYNEQFF. The CDR3 DNA reads as TGTGCCAGCAGCCCGGGACAGAAACTGTACAATGAGCAGTTCTTC.

J is TRBJ2-3 and V is TRBV4-2; D is perhaps TRBD2 (5 bases). Deletions cut 6 bases from V and 5 bases from J, with 6 bases between. This CDR3 has 11 amino acids. Per germline, CDR1 LGHNA and CDR2 YNFKEQ. The CDR3 sequence is CASSAGDTQYF. The CDR3 region has the DNA TGTGCCAGCAGTGCGGGAGATACGCAGTATTTT.